This TCR beta chain was found in a study of blood T cell repertoires in COVID-19. On the study more broadly: Nucleic acid was either cDNA or gDNA, and it came from T cells, B-cell-depleted T cells, or PBMCs.

Original handling: Researchers report that nucleated cell counts were estimated from reference gene primer amplification. Only in-frame clones appear in the TCRdb table, and some are missing; sequencing was by immunoSEQ multiplex PCR. V, J and clone size are taken as reported in that table, and D and trimming were inferred from the DNA itself. Seen here are tens of thousands of clones, roughly 82% observed once, and the top ten hold approximately 12%. This CDR3 has 15 amino acids. Trimming at V came to 2 bases and at J to 5 bases, leaving 5 bases not matched to a gene. Germline V gene sequence: CDR1 SGHVS, CDR2 FQNEAQ.

This sequence was found in a human donor in a cohort sampled during active COVID-19. The chain uses TRBV7-8 and TRBJ2-7; 11 nucleotides agree with TRBD1. Material for sequencing was peripheral blood. CDR3 region: CASSLIRTGGHEQYF. CDR3 DNA sequence: TGTGCCAGCAGCTTAATAAGGACAGGGGGCCACGAGCAGTACTTC.